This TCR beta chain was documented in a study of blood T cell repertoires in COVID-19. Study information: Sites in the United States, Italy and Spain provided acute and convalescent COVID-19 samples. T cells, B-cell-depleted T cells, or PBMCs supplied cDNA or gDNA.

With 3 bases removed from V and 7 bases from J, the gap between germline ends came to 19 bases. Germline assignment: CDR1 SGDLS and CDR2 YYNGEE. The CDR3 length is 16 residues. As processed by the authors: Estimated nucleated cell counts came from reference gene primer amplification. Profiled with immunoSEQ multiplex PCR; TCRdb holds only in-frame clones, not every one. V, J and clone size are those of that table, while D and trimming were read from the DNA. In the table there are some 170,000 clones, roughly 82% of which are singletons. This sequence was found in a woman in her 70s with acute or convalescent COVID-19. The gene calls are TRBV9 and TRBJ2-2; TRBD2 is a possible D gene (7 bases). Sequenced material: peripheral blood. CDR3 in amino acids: CASSAQSGGGDGELFF. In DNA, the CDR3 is TGTGCCAGCAGCGCCCAGTCTGGCGGGGGCGACGGGGAGCTGTTTTTT.